This T cell receptor beta chain was recovered during a study of T-cell memory formation after mild COVID-19. Findings and caveats of the study: The study detected some responding clones in pre-infection memory, suggesting cross-reactive memory joined. Contracting clones from day 15 to 85 showed balanced CD4/CD8; later expanders favored CD4+.

Germline V gene lookup returns CDR1 SEHNR and CDR2 FQNEAQ (reference sequence). The CDR3 has 15 amino acids. V lost 1 base and J lost 4; bases outside the gene matches: 4. In TCRdb, the 5' RACE reads were re-called with MiXCR into one record per CDR3 protein. The repertoire holds a few hundred thousand distinct CDR3 sequences, with more than 20% as singletons. This clonotype was counted between two and nine times. The antigen remains unidentified. This TCR was sampled from an adult woman who had mild COVID-19 (a few samples of this study predate the infection). Cell type and time point are not known. Sequenced material: PBMCs or a T cell subset sorted from them (not recorded which). The chain carries TRBV7-9 and TRBJ2-7; 10 positions match TRBD1. The DNA of the CDR3 is TGTGCCAGCAGCTTAGGGGACAGGGGAGAATACGAGCAGTACTTC. Protein sequence: CASSLGDRGEYEQYF.